This T cell receptor beta chain was documented in a study of CD8+CD57+ T cells in acquired aplastic anemia. General study points: Patients had around 30 CD8+ CDR3 sequences in common with controls (the shared set).

This CDR3 is built from 15 residues. Trimming shortened V by 6 bases and J by 2 bases, and 14 bases separated the two germline ends. The germline gives CDR1 SGHVS, CDR2 FQNEAQ. For this clonotype: The antigen remains undetermined.

Researchers used genomic DNA as the template to profile TCR beta VDJ and CDR3. In TCRdb, the reads were re-called with MiXCR into one record per CDR3 protein. The table records 150,000 to 200,000 distinct CDR3 sequences, around 48% of them present only once. All sequencing subjects had displayed CD8+CD57+ cell expansion on flow cytometry. Prior therapy had not been administered to any patient at the time of blood sampling. Sequenced material: sorted CD4+, CD8+, or CD8+CD57+ T cells (not recorded which) from PBMCs. This sequence was found in a human donor with aplastic anemia. This chain uses TRBV7-8 with TRBJ1-5; D is possibly TRBD1 (6 bases). DNA of the CDR3: TGTGCCAGCAGTGAAGCGAACAGGGGCAATCAGCCCCAGCATTTT. It codes for CASSEANRGNQPQHF.